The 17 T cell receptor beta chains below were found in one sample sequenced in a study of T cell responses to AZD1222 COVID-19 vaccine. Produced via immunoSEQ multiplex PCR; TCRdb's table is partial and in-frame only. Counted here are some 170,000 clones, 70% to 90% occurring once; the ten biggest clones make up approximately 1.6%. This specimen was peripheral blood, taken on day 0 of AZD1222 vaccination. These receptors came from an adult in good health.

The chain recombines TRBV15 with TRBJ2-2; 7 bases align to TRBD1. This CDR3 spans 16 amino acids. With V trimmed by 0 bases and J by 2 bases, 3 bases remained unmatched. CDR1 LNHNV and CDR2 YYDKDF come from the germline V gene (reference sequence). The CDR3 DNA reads TGTGCCACCAGCAGAGACGGGACAGCTAACACCGGGGAGCTGTTTTTT. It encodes CATSRDGTANTGELFF.

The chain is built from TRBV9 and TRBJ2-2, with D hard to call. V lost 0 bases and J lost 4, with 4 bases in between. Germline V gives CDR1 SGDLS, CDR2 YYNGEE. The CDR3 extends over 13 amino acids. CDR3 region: CASSVDLTGELFF. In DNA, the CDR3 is TGTGCCAGCAGCGTAGACCTCACCGGGGAGCTGTTTTTT.

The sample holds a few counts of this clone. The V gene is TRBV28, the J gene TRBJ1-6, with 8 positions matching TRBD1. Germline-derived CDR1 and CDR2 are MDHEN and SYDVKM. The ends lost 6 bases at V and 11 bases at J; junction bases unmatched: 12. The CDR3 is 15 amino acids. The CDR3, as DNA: TGTGCCAGCAGGTACGACAGGGGCCCCGGGGCACCCCTCCACTTT. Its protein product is CASRYDRGPGAPLHF.

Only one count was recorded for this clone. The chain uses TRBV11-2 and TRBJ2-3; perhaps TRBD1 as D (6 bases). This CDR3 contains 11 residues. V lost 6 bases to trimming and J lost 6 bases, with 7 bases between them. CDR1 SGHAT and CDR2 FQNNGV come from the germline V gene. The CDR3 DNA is TGTGCCAGCAGACAGGGTGATACGCAGTATTTT. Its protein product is CASRQGDTQYF.

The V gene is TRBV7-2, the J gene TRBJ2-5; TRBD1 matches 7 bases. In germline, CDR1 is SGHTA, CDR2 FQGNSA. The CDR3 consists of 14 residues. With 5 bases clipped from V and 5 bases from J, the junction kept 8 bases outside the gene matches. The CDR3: CASSPTGSGETQYF. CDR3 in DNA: TGTGCCAGCAGCCCGACAGGGAGTGGGGAGACCCAGTACTTC.

In nucleotides, the CDR3 is TGTGCCACTAGAAATAGCAATCAGCCCCAGCATTTT. As protein: CATRNSNQPQHF. The V and J genes are TRBV19 and TRBJ1-5, with D unresolved. V shed 10 bases and J shed 0 bases, with 7 bases lying between them. CDR1 and CDR2 from the germline V gene are LNHDA and SQIVND (reference sequence). The CDR3 loop spans 12 amino acids. The whole variable domain, filled in from reference TRBV19 and TRBJ1-5, reads DGGITQSPKYLFRKEGQNVTLSCEQNLNHDAMYWYRQDPGQGLRLIYYSQIVNDFQKGDIAEGYSVSREKKESFPLTVTSAQKNPTAFYLCATRNSNQPQHFGDGTRLSIL.

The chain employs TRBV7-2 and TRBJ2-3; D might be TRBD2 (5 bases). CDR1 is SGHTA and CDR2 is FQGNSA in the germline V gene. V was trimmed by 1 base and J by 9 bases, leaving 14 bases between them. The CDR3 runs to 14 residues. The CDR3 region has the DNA TGTGCCAGCAGCTTAGGCTTATCGGAGCGGACGCAGTATTTT. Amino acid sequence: CASSLGLSERTQYF.

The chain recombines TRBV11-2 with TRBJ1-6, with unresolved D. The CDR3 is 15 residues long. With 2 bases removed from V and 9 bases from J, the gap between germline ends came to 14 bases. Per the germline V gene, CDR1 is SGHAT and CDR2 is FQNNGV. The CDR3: CASSLSSAMGSPLHF. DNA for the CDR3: TGTGCCAGCAGCTTAAGTTCGGCAATGGGTTCACCCCTCCACTTT.

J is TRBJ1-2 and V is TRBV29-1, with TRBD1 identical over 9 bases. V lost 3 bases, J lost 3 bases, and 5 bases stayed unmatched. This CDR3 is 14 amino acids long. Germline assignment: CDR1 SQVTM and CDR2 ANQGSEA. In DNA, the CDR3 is TGCAGCGTTGAGAACAGGGGGCGAGACTATGGCTACACCTTC. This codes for CSVENRGRDYGYTF.

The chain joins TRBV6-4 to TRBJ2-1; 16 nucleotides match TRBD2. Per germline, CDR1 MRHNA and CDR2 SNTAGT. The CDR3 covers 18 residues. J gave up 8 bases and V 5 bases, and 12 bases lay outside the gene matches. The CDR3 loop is CASSSTSGTSGRVDEQFF. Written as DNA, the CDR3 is TGTGCCAGCAGTTCCACCTCCGGGACTAGCGGGAGGGTGGATGAGCAGTTCTTC.

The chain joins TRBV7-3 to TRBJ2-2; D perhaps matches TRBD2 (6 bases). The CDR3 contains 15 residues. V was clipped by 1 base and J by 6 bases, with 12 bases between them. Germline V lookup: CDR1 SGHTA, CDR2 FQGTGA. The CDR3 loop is CASSLKPGGPGELFF. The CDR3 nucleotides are TGTGCCAGCAGCTTAAAGCCTGGAGGGCCCGGGGAGCTGTTTTTT.

Here the CDR3 reads CAWSTSMHEQFF. The DNA of the CDR3 is TGTGCCTGGAGTACTAGTATGCATGAGCAGTTCTTC. The chain recombines TRBV30 with TRBJ2-1, with a possible D match to TRBD2 (5 bases). V gave up 2 bases and J gave up 8 bases, with 10 bases separating them. CDR1 is GTSNPN and CDR2 is SVGIG in the germline V gene (reference sequence). This CDR3 region has 12 residues.

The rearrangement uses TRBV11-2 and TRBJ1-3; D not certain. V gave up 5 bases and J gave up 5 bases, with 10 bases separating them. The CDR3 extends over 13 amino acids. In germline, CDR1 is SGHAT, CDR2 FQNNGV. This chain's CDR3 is CASSPQSRNTIYF. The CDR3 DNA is TGTGCCAGCAGCCCACAGTCCAGAAACACCATATATTTT.

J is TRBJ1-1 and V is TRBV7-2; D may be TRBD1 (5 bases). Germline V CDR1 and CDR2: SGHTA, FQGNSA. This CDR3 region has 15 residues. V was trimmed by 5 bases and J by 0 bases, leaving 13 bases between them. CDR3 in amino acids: CASSPQTVMNTEAFF. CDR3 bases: TGTGCCAGCAGCCCCCAGACAGTCATGAACACTGAAGCTTTCTTT. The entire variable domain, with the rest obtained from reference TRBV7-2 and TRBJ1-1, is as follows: GAGVSQSPSNKVTEKGKDVELRCDPISGHTALYWYRQSLGQGLEFLIYFQGNSAPDKSGLPSDRFSAERTGGSVSTLTIQRTQQEDSAVYLCASSPQTVMNTEAFFGQGTRLTVV.

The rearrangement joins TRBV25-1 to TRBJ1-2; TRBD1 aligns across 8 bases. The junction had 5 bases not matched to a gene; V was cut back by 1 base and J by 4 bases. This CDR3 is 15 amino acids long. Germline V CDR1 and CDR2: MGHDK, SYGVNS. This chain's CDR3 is CASSESGQGGYGYTF. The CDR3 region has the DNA TGTGCCAGCAGTGAATCCGGACAGGGCGGCTATGGCTACACCTTC.

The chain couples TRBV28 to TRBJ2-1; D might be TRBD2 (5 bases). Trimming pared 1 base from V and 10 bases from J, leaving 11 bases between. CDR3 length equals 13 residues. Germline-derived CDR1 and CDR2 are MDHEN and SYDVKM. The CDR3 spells CASSLLRVNEQFF. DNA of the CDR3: TGTGCCAGCAGTTTATTGAGGGTTAACGAGCAGTTCTTC.

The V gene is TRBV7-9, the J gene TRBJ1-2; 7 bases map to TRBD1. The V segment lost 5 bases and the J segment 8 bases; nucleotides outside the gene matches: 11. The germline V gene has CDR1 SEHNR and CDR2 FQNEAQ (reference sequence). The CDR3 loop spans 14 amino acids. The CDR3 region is CASSRTDRAGGYTF. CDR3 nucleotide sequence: TGTGCCAGCAGCAGGACCGACAGGGCCGGCGGCTACACCTTC.